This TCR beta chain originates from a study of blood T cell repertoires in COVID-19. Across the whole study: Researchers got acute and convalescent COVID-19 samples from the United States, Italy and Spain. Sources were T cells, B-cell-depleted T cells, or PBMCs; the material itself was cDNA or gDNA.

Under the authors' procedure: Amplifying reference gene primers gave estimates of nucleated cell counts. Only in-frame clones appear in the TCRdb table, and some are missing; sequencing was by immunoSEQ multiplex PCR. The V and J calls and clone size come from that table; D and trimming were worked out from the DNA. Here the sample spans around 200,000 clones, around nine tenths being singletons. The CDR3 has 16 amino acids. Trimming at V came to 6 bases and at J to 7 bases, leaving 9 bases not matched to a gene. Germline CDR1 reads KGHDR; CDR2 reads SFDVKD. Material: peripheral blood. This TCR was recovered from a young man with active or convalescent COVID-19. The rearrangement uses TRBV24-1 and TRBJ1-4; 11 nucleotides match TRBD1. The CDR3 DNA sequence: TGTGCCACCAGTAGGGGGACAGGGGGGTTTTGTGAAAAACTGTTTTTT. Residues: CATSRGTGGFCEKLFF.